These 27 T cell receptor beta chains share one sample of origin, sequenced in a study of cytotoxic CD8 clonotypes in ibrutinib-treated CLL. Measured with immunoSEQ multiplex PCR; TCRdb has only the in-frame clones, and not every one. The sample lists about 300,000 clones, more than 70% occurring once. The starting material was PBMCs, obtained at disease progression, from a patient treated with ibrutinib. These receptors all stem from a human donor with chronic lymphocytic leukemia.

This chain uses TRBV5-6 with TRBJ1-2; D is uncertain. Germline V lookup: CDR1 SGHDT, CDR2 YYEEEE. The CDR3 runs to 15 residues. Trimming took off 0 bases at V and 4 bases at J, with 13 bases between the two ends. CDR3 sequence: CASSLVGPGSYGYTF. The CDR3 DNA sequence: TGTGCCAGCAGCTTGGTGGGCCCGGGGTCCTATGGCTACACCTTC.

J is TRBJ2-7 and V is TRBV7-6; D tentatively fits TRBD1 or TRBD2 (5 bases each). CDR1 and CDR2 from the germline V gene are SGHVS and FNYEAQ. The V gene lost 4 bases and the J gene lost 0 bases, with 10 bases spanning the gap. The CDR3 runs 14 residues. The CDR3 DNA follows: TGTGCCAGCAGCTCGGGACGGCGCTCCTACGAGCAGTACTTC. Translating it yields CASSSGRRSYEQYF.

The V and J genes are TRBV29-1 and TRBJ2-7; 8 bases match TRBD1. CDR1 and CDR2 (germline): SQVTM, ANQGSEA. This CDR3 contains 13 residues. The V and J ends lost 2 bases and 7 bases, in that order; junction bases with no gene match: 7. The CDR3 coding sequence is TGCAGCGTTGAACGTCAGGGGGCAGGGGAGCAGTACTTC. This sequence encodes CSVERQGAGEQYF.

CDR3 DNA sequence: TGTGCCAGCCAGGTTGGTAAGGGGGCGAAGGAGCAGTACTTC. It yields the protein CASQVGKGAKEQYF. The V and J genes are TRBV11-2 and TRBJ2-7; 7 bases are shared with TRBD1. Losses at the gene ends were 8 bases for V and 7 bases for J; bases not matched to a gene: 14. Germline V gives CDR1 SGHAT, CDR2 FQNNGV. The CDR3 has 14 amino acids.

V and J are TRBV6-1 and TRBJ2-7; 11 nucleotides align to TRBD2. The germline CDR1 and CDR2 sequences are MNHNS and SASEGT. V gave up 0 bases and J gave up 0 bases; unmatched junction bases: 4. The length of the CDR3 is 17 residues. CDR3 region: CASSEAATSGASYEQYF. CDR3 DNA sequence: TGTGCCAGCAGTGAAGCCGCGACTAGCGGGGCCTCCTACGAGCAGTACTTC.

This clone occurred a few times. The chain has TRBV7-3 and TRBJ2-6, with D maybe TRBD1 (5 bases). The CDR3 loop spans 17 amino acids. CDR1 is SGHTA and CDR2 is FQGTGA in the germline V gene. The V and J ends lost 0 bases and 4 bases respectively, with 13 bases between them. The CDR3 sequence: CASSLTITGPGANVLTF. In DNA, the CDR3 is TGTGCCAGCAGCTTAACTATAACAGGACCAGGGGCCAACGTCCTGACTTTC.

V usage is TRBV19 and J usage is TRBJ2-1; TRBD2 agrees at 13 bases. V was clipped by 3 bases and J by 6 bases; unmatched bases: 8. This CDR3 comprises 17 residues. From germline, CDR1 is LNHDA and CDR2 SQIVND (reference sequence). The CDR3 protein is CASSMGRGLAGINEQFF. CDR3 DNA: TGTGCCAGTAGTATGGGCAGGGGACTAGCGGGGATCAATGAGCAGTTCTTC.

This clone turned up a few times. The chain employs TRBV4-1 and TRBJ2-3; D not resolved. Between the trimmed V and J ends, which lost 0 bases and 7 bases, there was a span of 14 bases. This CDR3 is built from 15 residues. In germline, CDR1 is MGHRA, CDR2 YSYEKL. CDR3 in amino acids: CASSQDRQPSNTQYF. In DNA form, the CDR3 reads TGCGCCAGCAGCCAAGATAGGCAGCCTTCGAATACGCAGTATTTT.

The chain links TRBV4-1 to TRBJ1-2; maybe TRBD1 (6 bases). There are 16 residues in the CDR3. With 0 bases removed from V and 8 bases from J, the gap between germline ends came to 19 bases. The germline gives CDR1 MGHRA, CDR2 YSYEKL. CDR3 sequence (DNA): TGCGCCAGCAGCCAAGAGACAGGCCTGGGGGTTACCGGCTACACCTTC. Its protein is CASSQETGLGVTGYTF.

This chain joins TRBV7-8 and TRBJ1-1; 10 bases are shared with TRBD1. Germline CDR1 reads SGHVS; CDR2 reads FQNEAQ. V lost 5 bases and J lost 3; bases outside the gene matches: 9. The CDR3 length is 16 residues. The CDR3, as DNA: TGTGCCAGCAGCCCGGGACAGGGGCTTTTGGACACTGAAGCTTTCTTT. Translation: CASSPGQGLLDTEAFF.

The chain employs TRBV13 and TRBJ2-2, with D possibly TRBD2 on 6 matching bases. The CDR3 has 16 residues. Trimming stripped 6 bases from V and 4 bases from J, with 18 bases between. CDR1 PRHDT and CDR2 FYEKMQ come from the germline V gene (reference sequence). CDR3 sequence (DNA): TGTGCCAGCAGTTTGGGGGACGGCGGGGTCACCGGGGAGCTGTTTTTT. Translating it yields CASSLGDGGVTGELFF. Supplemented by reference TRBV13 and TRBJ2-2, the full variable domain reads AAGVIQSPRHLIKEKRETATLKCYPIPRHDTVYWYQQGPGQDPQFLISFYEKMQSDKGSIPDRFSAQQFSDYHSELNMSSLELGDSALYFCASSLGDGGVTGELFFGEGSRLTVL.

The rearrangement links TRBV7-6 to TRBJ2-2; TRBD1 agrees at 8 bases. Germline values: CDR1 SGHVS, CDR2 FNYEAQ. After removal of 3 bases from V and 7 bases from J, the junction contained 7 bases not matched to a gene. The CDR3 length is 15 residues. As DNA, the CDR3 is TGTGCCAGCAGCTTCAGTCCGGGACAGGTCGGGGAGCTGTTTTTT. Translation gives CASSFSPGQVGELFF.

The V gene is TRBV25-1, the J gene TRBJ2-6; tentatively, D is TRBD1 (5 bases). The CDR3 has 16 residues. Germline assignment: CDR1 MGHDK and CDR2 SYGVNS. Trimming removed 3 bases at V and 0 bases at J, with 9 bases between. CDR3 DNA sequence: TGTGCCAGCAGTGATACAGGCCTCTCTGGGGCCAACGTCCTGACTTTC. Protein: CASSDTGLSGANVLTF.

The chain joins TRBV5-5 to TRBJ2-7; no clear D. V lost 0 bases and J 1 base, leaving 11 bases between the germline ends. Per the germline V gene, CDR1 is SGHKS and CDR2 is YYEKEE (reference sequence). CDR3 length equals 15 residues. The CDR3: CASSLESGQSYEQYF. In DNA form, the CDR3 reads TGTGCCAGCAGCTTGGAGTCAGGCCAGTCCTACGAGCAGTACTTC.

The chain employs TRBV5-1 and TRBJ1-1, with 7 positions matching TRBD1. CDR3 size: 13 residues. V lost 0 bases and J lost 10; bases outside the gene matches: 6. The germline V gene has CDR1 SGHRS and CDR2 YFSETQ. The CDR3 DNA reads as TGCGCCAGCAGCTTGGGGGGACAGAGAACAGCTTTCTTT. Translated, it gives CASSLGGQRTAFF.

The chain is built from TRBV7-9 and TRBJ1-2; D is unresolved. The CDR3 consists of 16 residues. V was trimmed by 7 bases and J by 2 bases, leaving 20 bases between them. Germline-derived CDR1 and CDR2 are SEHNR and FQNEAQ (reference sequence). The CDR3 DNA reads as TGTGCCAGCACACTAGAAAAGAGAACACCCAACTATGGCTACACCTTC. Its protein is CASTLEKRTPNYGYTF.

The CDR3 DNA follows: TGCGCCAGCAGCACGACCCTGGGGGACACAGATACGCAGTATTTT. Translating gives CASSTTLGDTDTQYF. The chain uses TRBV5-1 and TRBJ2-3, with D tentatively TRBD1 or TRBD2 (5 bases each). Per the germline V gene, CDR1 is SGHRS and CDR2 is YFSETQ. Trimming removed 4 bases from V and 2 bases from J, with 14 bases in between. The CDR3 loop spans 15 amino acids.

CDR3 in DNA: TGTGCCAGCAGTTCTGGACACTCGAGCTCCTACGAGCAGTACTTC. It specifies CASSSGHSSSYEQYF. The chain links TRBV2 to TRBJ2-7, with D perhaps matching TRBD1 (5 bases). CDR3 size: 15 residues. Germline V lookup: CDR1 SNHLY, CDR2 FYNNEI. Trimming cost V 5 bases and J 0 bases, with 14 bases left between them.

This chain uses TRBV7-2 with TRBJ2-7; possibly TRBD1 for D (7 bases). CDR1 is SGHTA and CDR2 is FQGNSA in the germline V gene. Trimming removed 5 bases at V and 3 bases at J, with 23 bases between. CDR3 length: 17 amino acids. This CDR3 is CASSIMDRRGEYYEQYF. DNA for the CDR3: TGTGCCAGCAGCATTATGGATCGCAGGGGGGAATACTACGAGCAGTACTTC.

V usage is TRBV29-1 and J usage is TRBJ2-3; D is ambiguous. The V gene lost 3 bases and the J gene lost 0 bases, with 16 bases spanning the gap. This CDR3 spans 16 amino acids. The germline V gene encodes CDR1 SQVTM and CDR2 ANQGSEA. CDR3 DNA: TGCAGCGTTGATGACTCGTTAAAGGCTAGCACAGATACGCAGTATTTT. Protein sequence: CSVDDSLKASTDTQYF.

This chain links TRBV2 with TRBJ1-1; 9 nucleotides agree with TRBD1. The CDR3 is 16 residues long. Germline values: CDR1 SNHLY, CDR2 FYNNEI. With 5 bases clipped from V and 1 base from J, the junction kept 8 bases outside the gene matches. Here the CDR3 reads CASSTGTGFANTEAFF. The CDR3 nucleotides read TGTGCCAGCAGTACCGGGACAGGGTTTGCGAACACTGAAGCTTTCTTT.

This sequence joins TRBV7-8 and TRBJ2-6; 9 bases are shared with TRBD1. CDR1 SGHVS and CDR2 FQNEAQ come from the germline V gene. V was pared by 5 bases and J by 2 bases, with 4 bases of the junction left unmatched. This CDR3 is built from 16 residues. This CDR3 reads CASSLRTGAGANVLTF. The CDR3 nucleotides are TGTGCCAGCAGCCTCCGGACAGGGGCTGGGGCCAACGTCCTGACTTTC.

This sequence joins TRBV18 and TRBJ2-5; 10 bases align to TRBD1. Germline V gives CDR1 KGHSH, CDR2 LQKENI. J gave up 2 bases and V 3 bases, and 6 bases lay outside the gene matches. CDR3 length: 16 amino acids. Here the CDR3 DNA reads TGTGCCAGCTCACCCCTGGGACAGGGGAGACAAGAGACCCAGTACTTC. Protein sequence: CASSPLGQGRQETQYF.

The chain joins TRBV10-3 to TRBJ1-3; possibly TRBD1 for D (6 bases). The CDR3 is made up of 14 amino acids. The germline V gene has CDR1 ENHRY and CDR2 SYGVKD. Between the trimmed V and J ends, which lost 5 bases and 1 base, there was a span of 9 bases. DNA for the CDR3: TGTGCCATCAGTATACAGGGTTCTGGAAACACCATATATTTT. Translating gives CAISIQGSGNTIYF.

DNA of the CDR3: TGTGCCAGCAGCTTAGGTGTCTCCTACGAGCAGTACTTC. Its protein is CASSLGVSYEQYF. The chain combines TRBV11-2 with TRBJ2-7, with unresolved D. The V gene lost 1 base and the J gene lost 0 bases, with 4 bases spanning the gap. Germline V gives CDR1 SGHAT, CDR2 FQNNGV. The CDR3 runs 13 residues.

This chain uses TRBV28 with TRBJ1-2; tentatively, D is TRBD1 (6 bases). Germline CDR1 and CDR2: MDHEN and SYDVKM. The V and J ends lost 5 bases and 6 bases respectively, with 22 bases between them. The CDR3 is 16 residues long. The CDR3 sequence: CASSPILGQTIHGYTF. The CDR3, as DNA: TGTGCCAGCAGTCCTATCCTTGGACAGACAATACATGGCTACACCTTC.

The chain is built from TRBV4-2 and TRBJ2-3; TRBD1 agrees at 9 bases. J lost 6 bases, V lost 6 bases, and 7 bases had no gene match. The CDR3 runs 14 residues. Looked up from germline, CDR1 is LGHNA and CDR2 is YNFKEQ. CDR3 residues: CASRLRTGEDTQYF. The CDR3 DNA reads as TGTGCCAGCAGGCTAAGGACAGGGGAGGATACGCAGTATTTT.